The rows below give T cell receptor beta chains drawn from one sample of a study of glioma-infiltrating T cells. TCRdb redid the calling of the multiplex PCR reads with MiXCR, one entry per CDR3 protein. The profile shows 100,000 to 150,000 distinct CDR3 sequences, roughly 20% of them singletons. The specimen was glioma tissue, nonneoplastic brain tissue, or PBMCs (not recorded which). The origin of the receptors is a human donor with low-grade glioma or glioblastoma, undergoing nonglioma brain surgery, or in good health (not recorded which). Both conserved end residues are part of each CDR3. Each record gives: V gene, J gene, D gene, CDR3 protein. D genes are given only for firm matches.

>TRBV2|TRBJ2-7|.
CASSGRDTSWTYEQYF
>TRBV5-4|TRBJ1-5|TRBD1
CASSVTGTGTNHSQHF
>TRBV12-3/TRBV12-4|TRBJ2-7|TRBD2
CASSLTQGGAYEQYF
>TRBV18|TRBJ1-3|.
CASSHPNLGNTIYF
>TRBV10-3|TRBJ2-1|TRBD1
CAISETGGNEQFF
>TRBV7-9|TRBJ2-3|TRBD2
CASTLTSGSGDTQYF
>TRBV5-1|TRBJ2-1|.
CASSLDGSYNEQFF
>TRBV28|TRBJ1-2|.
CASSLGQGYGYTF
>TRBV7-2|TRBJ2-5|TRBD2
CASSPRLAMSETQYF
>TRBV7-9|TRBJ2-5|.
CASSHLSSGTAQETQYF
>TRBV19|TRBJ2-1|.
CASSPVIAQPSSYNEQFF
>TRBV19|TRBJ2-2|.
CASSRISGELFF
>TRBV9|TRBJ2-7|TRBD2
CASSVFNLAGVLRDEQYF
>TRBV7-2|TRBJ2-7|TRBD2
CASSLGAGSSSEQYF
>TRBV19|TRBJ2-4|.
CASSTQGYIQYF
>TRBV19|TRBJ2-5|.
CASTLSGGPSVQTQYF
>TRBV24-1|TRBJ2-7|.
CATSDRAVEQYF
>TRBV27|TRBJ1-1|TRBD1
CASSPRQGDTEAFF
>TRBV6-4|TRBJ2-2|.
CASMDSLTGELFF
>TRBV4-3|TRBJ2-7|TRBD2
CASSASSGSSYEQYF
>TRBV29-1|TRBJ1-6|TRBD1
CSVEDRGMGSPLHF
>TRBV7-8|TRBJ2-6|TRBD1
CASILGGRGRSGANVLTF
>TRBV7-9|TRBJ2-3|.
CASSLGSFATTDTQYF
>TRBV3-1|TRBJ2-7|TRBD1
CASSIDRGHYEQYF
>TRBV9|TRBJ1-1|.
CASSVVERGGTEAFF
>TRBV19|TRBJ1-1|.
CASSIRASNTEAFF
>TRBV18|TRBJ1-1|TRBD1
CASSLGQGITEAFF
>TRBV2|TRBJ2-1|.
CASSEAPGLGLLGFF
>TRBV6-2/TRBV6-3|TRBJ2-1|TRBD1
CASSSTGFGNEQFF
>TRBV20-1|TRBJ2-5|TRBD1
CSPQDRGLETQYF
>TRBV14|TRBJ1-2|.
CASSPDLRYGYTF
>TRBV12-3/TRBV12-4|TRBJ2-2|.
CASSLQSQGTATGELFF
>TRBV5-1|TRBJ1-4|.
CASSPIPSPTTNEKLSF
>TRBV6-1|TRBJ2-3|TRBD2
CASSPPGLVPRTDTQYF
>TRBV6-1|TRBJ2-5|TRBD2
CASSPTSGSIPETQYF
>TRBV4-3|TRBJ2-1|TRBD2
CASSPTGLAAYMSSYNEQFF
>TRBV2|TRBJ2-3|.
CASSARQRTITDTQYF
>TRBV10-3|TRBJ2-7|.
CATSGQGYEQYF
>TRBV10-3|TRBJ1-1|.
CAIRTTETNTEAFF
>TRBV6-1|TRBJ1-3|.
CARRGNGDTIYF
>TRBV28|TRBJ2-5|.
CASSLRGLRETQYF
>TRBV6-6|TRBJ2-3|.
CASSYRRTDTQYF
>TRBV28|TRBJ1-2|.
CASSFGTHSYTF
>TRBV9|TRBJ2-3|.
CASSVVADTGDTQYF
>TRBV20-1|TRBJ2-2|.
CSALGAWETNTGELFF
>TRBV19|TRBJ2-1|.
CASSIGTRTYNEQFF
>TRBV6-1|TRBJ1-1|.
CASSYQMNTEAFF
>TRBV20-1|TRBJ2-2|TRBD2
CSARALAGSANTGELFF